Listed below are T cell receptor beta chains from one sample, sequenced in a study of blood T cell repertoires in COVID-19. Assay used: immunoSEQ multiplex PCR; TCRdb lists only in-frame clones, some missing. The sample holds tens of thousands of clones, 80% to 90% seen once. Sample: peripheral blood. These receptors were taken from a woman aged 60-75 years with acute or convalescent COVID-19. The CDR3 runs from the conserved cysteine through the conserved F or W. Each record gives: V gene, J gene, clone size, D gene, CDR3 DNA, CDR3 protein. A D gene is named only where the DNA matches it firmly. Size values are once, few and many counts, or a class for expanded clones, and some rows have none.

V: TRBV18; J: TRBJ2-1; size: once; D: TRBD1; DNA: TGTGCCAGCTCACCTGGGGACAGGGGATCCTACAATGAGCAGTTCTTC; CDR3: CASSPGDRGSYNEQFF
V: TRBV5-1; J: TRBJ1-1; size: NA; D: TRBD1; DNA: TGCGCCAGCAGCTTGGGACAGGGGATGAACACTGAAGCTTTCTTT; CDR3: CASSLGQGMNTEAFF
V: TRBV24-1; J: TRBJ2-1; size: NA; D: NA; DNA: TGTGCCACCAGTGCCCGACCCCCGGGAGTCAATGAGCAGTTCTTC; CDR3: CATSARPPGVNEQFF
V: TRBV5-8; J: TRBJ2-2; size: NA; D: NA; DNA: TGTGCCAGCAGCTTGAGAACAGGGAAGCGGGAGCTGTTTTTT; CDR3: CASSLRTGKRELFF
V: TRBV5-1; J: TRBJ1-2; size: NA; D: NA; DNA: TGCGCCAGCAGCTTGTTCTGGACAGAGCTTAACTATGGCTACACCTTC; CDR3: CASSLFWTELNYGYTF
V: TRBV27; J: TRBJ1-1; size: once; D: TRBD1; DNA: TGTGCCAGCAGTTTAGGGGGGACAGGGGGCCCTGAAGCTTTCTTT; CDR3: CASSLGGTGGPEAFF
V: TRBV20-1; J: TRBJ1-5; size: NA; D: TRBD1; DNA: TGCAGTGCTAGTAGGGCGGGTGGCGGGACAGGAAGATATAGCAATCAGCCCCAGCATTTT; CDR3: CSASRAGGGTGRYSNQPQHF
V: TRBV11-2; J: TRBJ2-7; size: NA; D: TRBD2; DNA: TGTGCCAGCAGCTTATCTAGCGGACCATCCTACGAGCAGTACTTC; CDR3: CASSLSSGPSYEQYF
V: TRBV2; J: TRBJ1-5; size: NA; D: NA; DNA: TGTGCCTCGACGTGGGGGGGGCAGCCCCAGCATTTT; CDR3: CASTWGGQPQHF
V: TRBV20-1; J: TRBJ1-6; size: NA; D: NA; DNA: TGCAGTGCTAGTGCGGCCGGGAGCTCCGATAATTCACCCCTCCACTTT; CDR3: CSASAAGSSDNSPLHF
V: TRBV30; J: TRBJ1-2; size: few; D: NA; DNA: TGTGCCTGGAGCCTTGAGTCGATCAGGCGTTTCGACTATGGCTACACCTTC; CDR3: CAWSLESIRRFDYGYTF
V: TRBV24-1; J: TRBJ2-7; size: NA; D: NA; DNA: TGTGCCACCAGTGATCCTACCGACACCAACTACGAGCAGTACTTC; CDR3: CATSDPTDTNYEQYF
V: TRBV12-3/TRBV12-4; J: TRBJ1-2; size: NA; D: NA; DNA: TGTGCCAGCAGGGAAGGACTGAATGGCTACACCTTC; CDR3: CASREGLNGYTF
V: TRBV19; J: TRBJ2-5; size: NA; D: TRBD1; DNA: TGTGCCAGTAAAGATAGAGGACAGGGGAGGGAAGAGACCCAGTACTTC; CDR3: CASKDRGQGREETQYF
V: TRBV18; J: TRBJ1-3; size: NA; D: TRBD1; DNA: TGTGCCAGCTCACTTGGACAGGCCCTCTCTGGAAACACCATATATTTT; CDR3: CASSLGQALSGNTIYF
V: TRBV7-5; J: TRBJ1-3; size: NA; D: NA; DNA: TGTGCCAGAAGCTTAGCCCGGGTAAGGGACAGGGGGCACGAGGTGGGAAACACCATATATTTT; CDR3: CARSLARVRDRGHEVGNTIYF
V: TRBV12-3/TRBV12-4; J: TRBJ2-7; size: NA; D: NA; DNA: TGTGCCAGCAGTTTAGGTCCAGGGTACGAGCAGTACTTC; CDR3: CASSLGPGYEQYF
V: TRBV12-5; J: TRBJ2-5; size: NA; D: NA; DNA: TGTGCTAGTGGTTTGCACCAGTCCGCCGAGACCCAGTACTTC; CDR3: CASGLHQSAETQYF
V: TRBV6-2/TRBV6-3; J: TRBJ2-7; size: few; D: NA; DNA: TGTGCCAGCAGTTACGGGGCCTCGTCCCCCTACGAGCAGTACTTC; CDR3: CASSYGASSPYEQYF
V: TRBV10-3; J: TRBJ2-1; size: once; D: NA; DNA: TGTGCCATCAGTGATCGGAATGGACAGAAAAATGAGCAGTTCTTC; CDR3: CAISDRNGQKNEQFF
V: TRBV3-1/TRBV3-2; J: TRBJ2-5; size: NA; D: TRBD1; DNA: TGTGCCATCCGGGACAGGGAAGAGACCCAGTACTTC; CDR3: CAIRDREETQYF
V: TRBV7-9; J: TRBJ2-1; size: NA; D: TRBD2; DNA: TGTGCCAGCAGCTTTACACTAGCGGGCGGGGGTGAGCAGTTCTTC; CDR3: CASSFTLAGGGEQFF
V: TRBV18; J: TRBJ1-3; size: NA; D: TRBD1; DNA: TGTGCCAGCTCGCTAACGGGACAGGGGAACTCTGGAAACACCATATATTTT; CDR3: CASSLTGQGNSGNTIYF
V: TRBV19; J: TRBJ1-1; size: once; D: NA; DNA: TGTGCCAGTACCTTGGGACAAGGGAGAAACACTGAAGCTTTCTTT; CDR3: CASTLGQGRNTEAFF
V: TRBV7-9; J: TRBJ2-2; size: NA; D: NA; DNA: TGTGCCAGCAGCAGGGACTGGAACACCGGGGAGCTGTTTTTT; CDR3: CASSRDWNTGELFF
V: TRBV19; J: TRBJ2-1; size: NA; D: TRBD2; DNA: TGTGCCAGTAGTATCTCTAGCGGGGGATACAATGAGCAGTTCTTC; CDR3: CASSISSGGYNEQFF
V: TRBV27; J: TRBJ1-1; size: NA; D: TRBD1; DNA: TGTGCCAGCAGTTACTTTCCAGGGGGCACTGAAGCTTTCTTT; CDR3: CASSYFPGGTEAFF
V: TRBV15; J: TRBJ1-2; size: NA; D: TRBD1; DNA: TGTGCCACGACCCGGGACAGGGATGCCTATGGCTACACCTTC; CDR3: CATTRDRDAYGYTF
V: TRBV6-6; J: TRBJ2-5; size: NA; D: NA; DNA: TGTGCCAGCAGTTACGGCGGGGGCAACCAAGAGACCCAGTACTTC; CDR3: CASSYGGGNQETQYF
V: TRBV6-6; J: TRBJ2-2; size: NA; D: NA; DNA: TGTGCCAGCAGTCCCAGATTATGGAGGGTGGACACCGGGGAGCTGTTTTTT; CDR3: CASSPRLWRVDTGELFF
V: TRBV29-1; J: TRBJ2-5; size: NA; D: TRBD1; DNA: TGCAGCGTGGGAGACAGGGCCAGGGGGGAGACCCAGTACTTC; CDR3: CSVGDRARGETQYF
V: TRBV2; J: TRBJ1-5; size: NA; D: TRBD1; DNA: TGTGCCAGCAGGGCGGGACAGTTTTTCAATCAGCCCCAGCATTTT; CDR3: CASRAGQFFNQPQHF
V: TRBV5-1; J: TRBJ2-5; size: NA; D: TRBD1; DNA: TGCGCCAGCAGCTTGATAGCTACAGGGGCCCAAGAGACCCAGTACTTC; CDR3: CASSLIATGAQETQYF
V: TRBV7-2; J: TRBJ2-7; size: NA; D: NA; DNA: TGTGCCAGCTCATACTCGGGGAATCCCTCCTACGAGCAGTACTTC; CDR3: CASSYSGNPSYEQYF
V: TRBV6-1; J: TRBJ1-2; size: NA; D: NA; DNA: TGTGCCAGCAGTGAAGCGGCAGGGGCCGGGGAAGGCTACACCTTC; CDR3: CASSEAAGAGEGYTF
V: TRBV7-2; J: TRBJ1-2; size: NA; D: TRBD1; DNA: TGTGCCAGCAGCTTGGACAGGAGCTATGGCTACACCTTC; CDR3: CASSLDRSYGYTF